The following is a TCR beta chain sequence with its context. Its antigen is as yet unknown. This specimen belongs to a study of shared clonotypes between healthy human individuals. Overall study context: The cohort had a couple of women and a few men, ages 18 to 49. General study findings and limits: In having few donors, the study represented limited genetic and exposure-history diversity.

Assay used: immunoSEQ multiplex PCR; TCRdb lists only in-frame clones, some missing. The sample records 550,000 to 600,000 clones, around 76% being singletons. Trimming removed 0 bases at V and 5 bases at J, with 9 bases between. The CDR3 extends over 14 amino acids. Germline V CDR1 and CDR2: SGHDT, YYEEEE. The J gene is TRBJ1-5, the V gene TRBV5-6; D might be TRBD1 (5 bases). The specimen was PBMCs. This sequence originates from a woman between 35 and 50 years old in good health. Some clones in this sample may be carry-over from other donors' samples. CDR3: CASSLGGRHQPQHF. The DNA of the CDR3 is TGTGCCAGCAGCTTGGGGGGACGGCATCAGCCCCAGCATTTT.